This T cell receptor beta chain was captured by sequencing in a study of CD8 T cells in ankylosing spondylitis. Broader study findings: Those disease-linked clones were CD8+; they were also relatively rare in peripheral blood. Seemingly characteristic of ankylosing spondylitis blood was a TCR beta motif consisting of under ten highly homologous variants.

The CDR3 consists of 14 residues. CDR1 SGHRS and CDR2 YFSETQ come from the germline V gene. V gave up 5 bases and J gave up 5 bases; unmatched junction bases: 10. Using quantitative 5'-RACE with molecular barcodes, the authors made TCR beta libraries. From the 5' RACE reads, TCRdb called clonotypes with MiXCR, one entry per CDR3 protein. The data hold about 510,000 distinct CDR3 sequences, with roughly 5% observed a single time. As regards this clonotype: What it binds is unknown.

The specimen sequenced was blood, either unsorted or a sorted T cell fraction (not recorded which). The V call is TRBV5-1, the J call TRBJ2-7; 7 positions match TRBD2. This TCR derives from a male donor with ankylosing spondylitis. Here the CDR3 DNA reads TGCGCCAGCAGATTTGGCGGGAGAGGGAACGAGCAGTACTTC. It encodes CASRFGGRGNEQYF.